Below are 31 T cell receptor beta chains sequenced from a single sample in a study of OX40 agonist ivuxolimab in advanced cancers. Here immunoSEQ multiplex PCR was the method, and the copy in TCRdb shows in-frame clones only, minus some. The table includes some 86,000 clones, about 83% detected once. The starting material was CD4+ or CD8+ T cells sorted from blood, obtained in a trial of the OX40 agonist ivuxolimab. These receptors originate from an adult with an advanced solid tumor such as melanoma, head and neck, liver or kidney cancer.

The chain uses TRBV10-2 and TRBJ2-2; 12 bases line up with TRBD2. The CDR3 runs 17 residues. The trim removed 4 bases at V and 7 bases at J, leaving 10 bases unmatched. Germline V lookup: CDR1 WSHSY, CDR2 SAAADI. The CDR3 sequence is CASSAAPGLAGIGELFF. CDR3 nucleotide sequence: TGCGCCAGCAGTGCCGCCCCCGGACTAGCGGGAATCGGGGAGCTGTTTTTT.

This chain links TRBV14 with TRBJ2-3; the match to TRBD2 covers 7 bases. CDR3 size: 12 residues. Trimming cost V 4 bases and J 5 bases; bases outside gene matches: 0. CDR1 and CDR2 from the germline V gene are SGHDN and FVKESK. The CDR3 region has the DNA TGTGCCAGCAGCCTAGCGGGAGATACGCAGTATTTT. Amino acid sequence: CASSLAGDTQYF.

The genes are TRBV5-1 and TRBJ1-1; D is undetermined. The CDR3 length is 13 residues. Germline CDR1 SGHRS, CDR2 YFSETQ. The germline V and J ends were trimmed by 3 bases and 8 bases, with 14 bases remaining between them. CDR3 in amino acids: CASSSDPPREAFF. DNA for the CDR3: TGCGCCAGCAGCTCCGATCCTCCCAGGGAAGCTTTCTTT.

This chain connects TRBV11-2 to TRBJ2-1, with TRBD1 identical over 7 bases. V was pared by 5 bases and J by 10 bases, with 14 bases of the junction left unmatched. Germline V gene sequence: CDR1 SGHAT, CDR2 FQNNGV. The CDR3 runs 15 residues. In DNA, the CDR3 is TGTGCCAGCAGCCCGGGGATCGACAGGGATCCGGAGCAGTTCTTC. Protein product: CASSPGIDRDPEQFF.

This clone was seen more than once but under ten times. V is TRBV4-1 and J is TRBJ1-1; D gene unclear. V lost 6 bases and J lost 1, with 12 bases in between. Germline values: CDR1 MGHRA, CDR2 YSYEKL. The CDR3 is 14 residues long. This chain's CDR3 is CASRGPLKNTEAFF. CDR3 in DNA: TGCGCCAGCAGAGGCCCACTGAAGAACACTGAAGCTTTCTTT.

The chain couples TRBV25-1 to TRBJ2-7; TRBD1 matches at 10 bases. Germline trimming cut 4 bases from V and 2 bases from J; bases unmatched to any gene: 8. Germline CDR1 reads MGHDK; CDR2 reads SYGVNS. CDR3 length: 16 residues. The CDR3 nucleotides read TGTGCCAGCAGTGCACTCACCGGGACAGGGGCCTACGAGCAGTACTTC. Amino acid sequence: CASSALTGTGAYEQYF.

The chain carries TRBV14 and TRBJ1-4; D is possibly TRBD1 (5 bases). This CDR3 is built from 16 residues. V was shortened by 4 bases and J by 5 bases, with 17 bases between the two germline ends. Germline assignment: CDR1 SGHDN and CDR2 FVKESK. The CDR3 protein is CASSPPGAGLNEKLFF. CDR3 nucleotide sequence: TGTGCCAGCAGCCCCCCTGGGGCAGGGCTGAATGAAAAACTGTTTTTT.

The V call is TRBV30, the J call TRBJ1-1; 8 bases align to TRBD1. Germline CDR1 reads GTSNPN; CDR2 reads SVGIG (reference sequence). The CDR3 has 12 residues. V was pared by 5 bases and J by 3 bases, with 2 bases of the junction left unmatched. The CDR3 protein is CAWADRDTEAFF. Here the CDR3 DNA reads TGTGCCTGGGCGGACAGGGACACTGAAGCTTTCTTT.

This chain connects TRBV7-6 to TRBJ2-5, with TRBD1 identical over 7 bases. Unmatched junction bases numbered 7, after V lost 5 bases and J lost 7 bases. CDR1 SGHVS and CDR2 FNYEAQ come from the germline V gene. This CDR3 has 13 residues. The CDR3 DNA is TGTGCCAGCAGCCCACGGTCAGGGGGGACCCAGTACTTC. It translates to CASSPRSGGTQYF.

V gene TRBV2 combines with J gene TRBJ2-7; the match to TRBD2 covers 12 bases. Germline lookup yields CDR1 SNHLY and CDR2 FYNNEI. The CDR3 runs to 13 residues. The J segment lost 11 bases and the V segment lost 6 bases, leaving 8 bases of the junction unmatched. Written as DNA, the CDR3 is TGTGCCAGCAGAGCTAGCGGGGGGGCCTCAGAGTACTTC. Translated, it gives CASRASGGASEYF. The full variable domain, its missing parts supplied by reference TRBV2 and TRBJ2-7, is EPEVTQTPSHQVTQMGQEVILRCVPISNHLYFYWYRQILGQKVEFLVSFYNNEISEKSEIFDDQFSVERPDGSNFTLKIRSTKLEDSAMYFCASRASGGASEYFGPGTRLTVT.

This chain connects TRBV7-6 to TRBJ2-3; D uncertain. The germline V gene has CDR1 SGHVS and CDR2 FNYEAQ. The CDR3 runs to 15 residues. V dropped 1 base and J dropped 1 base, with 9 bases sitting between them. The CDR3 region has the DNA TGTGCCAGCAGCTTAGGGCTAGTAGGCACAGATACGCAGTATTTT. Protein sequence: CASSLGLVGTDTQYF.

The chain uses TRBV5-8 and TRBJ1-2, with TRBD1 as a possible D gene (5 bases). This CDR3 is built from 14 residues. Germline lookup yields CDR1 SGHTS and CDR2 YDEGEE. Trimming pared 0 bases from V and 3 bases from J, leaving 9 bases between. CDR3 sequence reads: CASSLAGFDYGYTF. The CDR3 DNA is TGTGCCAGCAGCTTGGCAGGGTTCGACTATGGCTACACCTTC.

The gene calls are TRBV18 and TRBJ2-1; 9 bases map to TRBD1. Germline V gene data show CDR1 as KGHSH and CDR2 as LQKENI. Trimming removed 4 bases from V and 5 bases from J; junction bases left unmatched: 9. The CDR3 spans 16 residues. The CDR3 coding sequence is TGTGCCAGCTCACTATTCCGGGACAGGGTCGACAATGAGCAGTTCTTC. This encodes CASSLFRDRVDNEQFF.

V and J are TRBV4-1 and TRBJ1-5, with 11 bases aligning to TRBD1. Germline CDR1 reads MGHRA; CDR2 reads YSYEKL. Trimming removed 3 bases from V and 0 bases from J; junction bases left unmatched: 13. The CDR3 runs to 20 residues. The CDR3 DNA is TGCGCCAGCAGCCAGGGGGTCGGGACAGGGGGATTTTATAGCAATCAGCCCCAGCATTTT. Protein: CASSQGVGTGGFYSNQPQHF.

This chain joins TRBV27 and TRBJ2-1; 9 nucleotides match TRBD2. Unmatched junction bases numbered 9, after V lost 5 bases and J lost 7 bases. The CDR3 loop spans 15 amino acids. Germline CDR1 MNHEY, CDR2 SMNVEV (reference sequence). In DNA, the CDR3 is TGTGCCAGCAGTAGGGGTAGCGGGAGTAGGAATGAGCAGTTCTTC. Amino acids: CASSRGSGSRNEQFF.

V gene TRBV5-4 combines with J gene TRBJ2-7; tentative D call: TRBD1 (6 bases). This CDR3 has 16 amino acids. The V end was cut by 0 bases, the J end by 5 bases, with 18 bases between. CDR1 and CDR2 (germline): SGHNT, YYREEE (reference sequence). CDR3 in DNA: TGTGCCAGCAGCTTGGCCCCAGGGGTAGGGTCCAACGAGCAGTACTTC. This translates into CASSLAPGVGSNEQYF.

The chain uses TRBV10-3 and TRBJ2-7; 7 bases align to TRBD1. The junction had 6 bases not matched to a gene; V was cut back by 3 bases and J by 1 base. The length of the CDR3 is 15 residues. Germline CDR1 ENHRY, CDR2 SYGVKD. CDR3: CAISEQQGSSYEQYF. The CDR3 DNA reads as TGTGCCATCAGTGAACAACAGGGGAGTTCCTACGAGCAGTACTTC.

The V and J genes are TRBV20-1 and TRBJ2-7, with a tentative D call TRBD2 (5 bases). The ends were cut back, 8 bases at V and 9 bases at J, with 14 bases in the middle. Germline CDR1 reads DFQATT; CDR2 reads SNEGSKA (reference sequence). CDR3 length equals 10 residues. CDR3 bases: TGCAGTCTGGGCCCGAGCGGGCAGTACTTC. Translation gives CSLGPSGQYF.

The rearrangement links TRBV7-6 to TRBJ2-1, with TRBD1 matching over 10 bases. The germline gives CDR1 SGHVS, CDR2 FNYEAQ. V gave up 0 bases and J gave up 10 bases; unmatched junction bases: 9. CDR3 length: 16 amino acids. The CDR3 bases are TGTGCCAGCAGCTTAGCCATAGGGACAGGGGCTGCGGAGCAGTTCTTC. Protein sequence: CASSLAIGTGAAEQFF. The whole variable domain, filled in from reference TRBV7-6 and TRBJ2-1, reads GAGVSQSPRYKVTKRGQDVALRCDPISGHVSLYWYRQALGQGPEFLTYFNYEAQQDKSGLPNDRFSAERPEGSISTLTIQRTEQRDSAMYRCASSLAIGTGAAEQFFGPGTRLTVL.

This sequence joins TRBV9 and TRBJ2-5, with a possible D match to TRBD2 (5 bases). This CDR3 region has 14 residues. V was pared by 0 bases and J by 11 bases, with 17 bases between. Germline V gene sequence: CDR1 SGDLS, CDR2 YYNGEE. CDR3 protein: CASSVGTTPREQYF. In DNA, the CDR3 is TGTGCCAGCAGCGTAGGGACCACTCCGAGGGAGCAGTACTTC.

The chain links TRBV27 to TRBJ1-2; TRBD1 agrees at 10 bases. After removal of 4 bases from V and 3 bases from J, the junction contained 8 bases not matched to a gene. Germline V gene sequence: CDR1 MNHEY, CDR2 SMNVEV (reference sequence). This CDR3 is 16 amino acids long. The CDR3 is CASSSIRQGAYYGYTF. The CDR3 region has the DNA TGTGCCAGCAGTTCGATTAGACAGGGGGCCTACTATGGCTACACCTTC.

The CDR3: CASSNGQGNTGELFF. CDR3 sequence (DNA): TGCGCCAGCAGCAACGGACAGGGGAACACCGGGGAGCTGTTTTTT. The chain links TRBV5-1 to TRBJ2-2, with TRBD1 matching 8 bases. The CDR3 runs 15 residues. In germline, CDR1 is SGHRS, CDR2 YFSETQ. V was pared by 4 bases and J by 1 base, with 3 bases of the junction left unmatched.

Here the CDR3 reads CSVTKGGNTEAFF. CDR3 nucleotides: TGCAGCGTCACCAAAGGGGGGAACACTGAAGCTTTCTTT. This chain connects TRBV29-1 to TRBJ1-1, with D tentatively TRBD1 (6 bases). The germline V gene has CDR1 SQVTM and CDR2 ANQGSEA. Trimming left V 6 bases short and J 1 base short, with 12 bases between. The CDR3 loop spans 13 amino acids.

The chain couples TRBV19 to TRBJ2-7, with D perhaps TRBD2 (7 bases). V lost 4 bases and J 2 bases, leaving 15 bases between the germline ends. Per the germline V gene, CDR1 is LNHDA and CDR2 is SQIVND (reference sequence). The CDR3 loop spans 15 amino acids. CDR3 nucleotide sequence: TGTGCCAGTAGTAACGTCGCGGGGGCTACCTACGAGCAGTACTTC. Translating it yields CASSNVAGATYEQYF.

The chain has TRBV6-6 and TRBJ2-2; 9 bases match TRBD1. This CDR3 has 13 residues. CDR1 MNHNY and CDR2 SVGAGI come from the germline V gene (reference sequence). V gave up 7 bases and J gave up 7 bases; unmatched junction bases: 4. The CDR3 region is CASNRGLVGELFF. CDR3 coding DNA: TGTGCCAGCAACAGGGGGCTCGTCGGGGAGCTGTTTTTT.

Only a few counts were recorded for this clone. The rearrangement joins TRBV13 to TRBJ1-4; D is unresolved. The CDR3 extends over 14 amino acids. From germline, CDR1 is PRHDT and CDR2 FYEKMQ (reference sequence). With 3 bases removed from V and 7 bases from J, the gap between germline ends came to 12 bases. CDR3 residues: CASSFYSGSEKLFF. CDR3 bases: TGTGCCAGCAGCTTTTATTCGGGAAGTGAAAAACTGTTTTTT. Variable domain in full (rest from reference TRBV13 and TRBJ1-4): AAGVIQSPRHLIKEKRETATLKCYPIPRHDTVYWYQQGPGQDPQFLISFYEKMQSDKGSIPDRFSAQQFSDYHSELNMSSLELGDSALYFCASSFYSGSEKLFFGSGTQLSVL.

V usage is TRBV5-1 and J usage is TRBJ2-2, with 8 bases lining up with TRBD1. Germline V gene sequence: CDR1 SGHRS, CDR2 YFSETQ. The CDR3 has 15 residues. The junction had 7 bases not matched to a gene; V was cut back by 4 bases and J by 5 bases. The CDR3 DNA sequence: TGCGCCAGCAGCCCGATGACAGGGGCGACCGGGGAGCTGTTTTTT. Translated: CASSPMTGATGELFF.

CDR3 sequence (DNA): TGTGCCAGCAGCTTGGGCAGGGCAGAAAACATTCAGTACTTC. This codes for CASSLGRAENIQYF. This chain joins TRBV5-4 and TRBJ2-4, with TRBD1 as a possible D gene (5 bases). The CDR3 extends over 14 amino acids. The ends were cut back, 0 bases at V and 5 bases at J, with 9 bases in the middle. Germline assignment: CDR1 SGHNT and CDR2 YYREEE (reference sequence).

The rearrangement links TRBV5-1 to TRBJ1-5; D unresolved. Trimming removed 0 bases at V and 7 bases at J, with 11 bases between. The CDR3 extends over 14 amino acids. Per the germline V gene, CDR1 is SGHRS and CDR2 is YFSETQ. The CDR3 loop reads CASSLAGEGQPQHF. The CDR3 nucleotides read TGCGCCAGCAGCTTGGCTGGGGAGGGACAGCCCCAGCATTTT. The entire variable domain, with the rest obtained from reference TRBV5-1 and TRBJ1-5, is as follows: KAGVTQTPRYLIKTRGQQVTLSCSPISGHRSVSWYQQTPGQGLQFLFEYFSETQRNKGNFPGRFSGRQFSNSRSEMNVSTLELGDSALYLCASSLAGEGQPQHFGDGTRLSIL.

The chain is built from TRBV5-1 and TRBJ2-3; 10 bases map to TRBD2. Germline V gives CDR1 SGHRS, CDR2 YFSETQ. The junction had 10 bases not matched to a gene; V was cut back by 4 bases and J by 5 bases. The CDR3 length is 16 residues. The DNA for the CDR3 is TGCGCCAGCAGCCCAGTCGGTAGCGGGAGGATAGATACGCAGTATTTT. It is translated as CASSPVGSGRIDTQYF.

The chain combines TRBV9 with TRBJ1-4; 8 positions match TRBD1. The germline V gene has CDR1 SGDLS and CDR2 YYNGEE. Germline trimming cut 4 bases from V and 3 bases from J; bases unmatched to any gene: 5. The CDR3 has 15 amino acids. The CDR3 reads CASSRGQAANEKLFF. As DNA, the CDR3 is TGTGCCAGCAGCAGGGGACAGGCCGCTAATGAAAAACTGTTTTTT.